Sequencing of this TCR beta chain was carried out in a study of early T cells in non-severe SARS-CoV-2 infection (dated by TCRdb to the early 2020s). At the level of the whole study: Because TCR sequencing was done on bulk RNA from unsorted whole blood, the alpha and beta chains could not be paired. Summary of the overall study and its limitations: Matching against VDJdb was skewed toward anti-spike CD8 responses, likely underestimated virus-specific expansions, and missed private and CD4 specificities.

In this sample, this clonotype turned up many times. What this receptor recognizes is not known. Base qualities are not at hand, and no much larger clone is one base apart. The study was a case-control design nested within a healthcare worker cohort in London, UK, with weekly nasopharyngeal swab PCR tests and blood sampling. Healthcare workers were enrolled in the week of the UK lockdown, from 23 to 31 March 2020, and were followed every week for up to roughly 15 weeks. Library preparation employed 5' RACE. Instrument on record: NextSeq 500. Unique molecular identifiers were attached to individual cDNA molecules in the TCR library protocol so that sequencing error and PCR bias could be corrected. Sequencing covered both TCR alpha and beta chains, and within each sample the abundances of alpha and beta sequences were tightly co-correlated. From the authors' description of their analysis: Decombinator V4 was used to annotate TCR sequences for V gene, J gene and CDR3. Expanded TCRs were defined as changing significantly between any two time points under a Poisson model with p below 0.0001. TCR abundances were normalised to the total number of TCRs sequenced per sample and were expressed as counts per million. MAIT TCRs were defined by TRAV1-2 paired with TRAJ12, TRAJ20 or TRAJ33, and iNKT TCRs by TRAV10 paired with TRAJ18. VDJdb, accessed 1 November 2021, was searched for CMV, EBV and SARS-CoV-2 annotated TCRs, with TCRs annotated for multiple antigens excluded. TCRdb reanalyzed the raw reads on its own, using fastp at Q25 for trimming and MiXCR for clone calling, and kept in-frame beta chains. Each CDR3 protein gets just one entry, which takes the most common genes and DNA from the rows behind it. The V and J calls shown here were made by TCRdb, not taken from the authors' results. This sample lists some 38,000 distinct CDR3 sequences; around 3.9% were detected once. More than 8% of the sample rests with the top ten.

The CDR3 measures 16 amino acids from cysteine to phenylalanine. The sequence is cut down to CDR3 DNA, 48 bases in frame from base 1. The germline V gene encodes CDR1 MNHGY and CDR2 SAAAGT. V loses 0 bases at its end and J loses 2 bases; junction bases beyond the gene matches: 4. Sequencing was performed on whole blood. The sequence derives from an adult who was a healthcare worker with PCR-confirmed SARS-CoV-2 infection or an uninfected control (not recorded which). Recombination connected TRBV6-8 to TRBJ2-5; 9 central bases correspond to TRBD2. In nucleotides, the sequence is TGTGCCAGCAGTTACTCGTTGAGCGGGGGGCAAGAGACCCAGTACTTC. The encoded protein is CASSYSLSGGQETQYF.